This entry lists 9 T cell receptor beta chains sequenced from one sample in a study of shared clonotypes between healthy human individuals. Using immunoSEQ multiplex PCR, the repertoire was profiled, and TCRdb retains in-frame clones only, with some absent. Here the sample spans about a million clones, around three quarters being singletons. The sequencing sample was made of memory CD4+ T cells sorted from blood. Subset defined: CD45RA-negative fraction. Receptors originate from a man aged 18 to 30 in good health.

This clone was found once. A far bigger clonotype differs at one base, so this is likely a read error. This chain uses TRBV7-6 with TRBJ2-7; 7 nucleotides agree with TRBD2. V dropped 2 bases and J dropped 0; count of bases not matched to a gene: 1. The CDR3 consists of 14 residues. In germline, CDR1 is SGHVS, CDR2 FNYEAQ. The CDR3 nucleotides read TGTGCCAGCAGCTTAAGCGGGAACTCCTACGAGCAGTACTTC. Its translation is CASSLSGNSYEQYF.

V and J are TRBV10-1 and TRBJ2-1; D tentatively reads TRBD1 or TRBD2 (6 bases each). V lost 6 bases and J lost 6, with 15 bases in between. The CDR3 sequence is 14 residues long. Germline V gene sequence: CDR1 WNHNN, CDR2 SYGVQD (reference sequence). DNA for the CDR3: TGCGCCAGCAGCCGGGACTCGACAGGCAATGAGCAGTTCTTC. It yields the protein CASSRDSTGNEQFF.

A note on this clone: At one end the junction does not follow the germline gene, possibly because of a read error. The chain is built from TRBV28 and TRBJ2-3; weak D call: TRBD2 (5 bases). The CDR3 spans 16 residues. Germline CDR1 is MDHEN and CDR2 is SYDVKM. The CDR3 spells CASSPHPGISTDMQYF. The CDR3 region has the DNA TGTGCCAGCAGTCCTCATCCCGGGATTAGCACAGATATGCAGTATTTT.

V usage is TRBV5-4 and J usage is TRBJ2-7; 16 positions agree with TRBD2. Germline V gene data show CDR1 as SGHNT and CDR2 as YYREEE (reference sequence). The V segment lost 5 bases and the J segment 0 bases; nucleotides outside the gene matches: 8. The CDR3 spans 18 residues. The CDR3 sequence is CASSPGLAGGFISYEQYF. The DNA of the CDR3 is TGTGCCAGCAGTCCGGGACTAGCGGGGGGGTTCATCTCCTACGAGCAGTACTTC.

The chain is built from TRBV7-6 and TRBJ2-2, with TRBD1 identical over 10 bases. Trimming at V came to 0 bases and at J to 2 bases, leaving 3 bases not matched to a gene. The CDR3 has 17 amino acids. Germline assignment: CDR1 SGHVS and CDR2 FNYEAQ. DNA of the CDR3: TGTGCCAGCAGCTTAGCCCGACAGGGGGCTAACACCGGGGAGCTGTTTTTT. Protein: CASSLARQGANTGELFF.

This chain links TRBV27 with TRBJ1-2; D is perhaps TRBD1 (6 bases). Trimming stripped 4 bases from V and 5 bases from J, with 17 bases between. The length of the CDR3 is 15 residues. Germline CDR1 MNHEY, CDR2 SMNVEV (reference sequence). CDR3: CASSSYREPRYGYTF. In nucleotides, the CDR3 is TGTGCCAGCAGTTCCTACAGGGAGCCGCGGTATGGCTACACCTTC.

The genes are TRBV15 and TRBJ1-5; D might be TRBD1 (5 bases). The CDR3 is 15 residues long. Germline V lookup: CDR1 LNHNV, CDR2 YYDKDF (reference sequence). V was clipped by 3 bases and J by 4 bases, with 13 bases between them. CDR3 bases: TGTGCCACCAGCAGCCTCCGGGACGGTAATCAGCCCCAGCATTTT. Protein product: CATSSLRDGNQPQHF.

This clone was seen a single time. The chain carries TRBV29-1 and TRBJ2-3, with 9 nucleotides matching TRBD1. The CDR3 has 16 residues. Per the germline V gene, CDR1 is SQVTM and CDR2 is ANQGSEA. The J segment lost 4 bases and the V segment lost 5 bases, leaving 13 bases of the junction unmatched. Written as DNA, the CDR3 is TGCAGCGTTAATGAGATCGCGGGACAGGGCTCAGATACGCAGTATTTT. It specifies CSVNEIAGQGSDTQYF.

The V call is TRBV29-1, the J call TRBJ1-2, with a possible D match to TRBD1 (5 bases). The V end was cut by 2 bases, the J end by 1 base, with 11 bases between. Germline CDR1 reads SQVTM; CDR2 reads ANQGSEA. CDR3 length: 14 amino acids. The CDR3 loop reads CSVETAGLNYGYTF. For the CDR3, the DNA is TGCAGCGTTGAAACGGCAGGGCTTAACTATGGCTACACCTTC. The whole variable domain, remainder taken from reference TRBV29-1 and TRBJ1-2, is SAVISQKPSRDICQRGTSLTIQCQVDSQVTMMFWYRQQPGQSLTLIATANQGSEATYESGFVIDKFPISRPNLTFSTLTVSNMSPEDSSIYLCSVETAGLNYGYTFGSGTRLTVV.